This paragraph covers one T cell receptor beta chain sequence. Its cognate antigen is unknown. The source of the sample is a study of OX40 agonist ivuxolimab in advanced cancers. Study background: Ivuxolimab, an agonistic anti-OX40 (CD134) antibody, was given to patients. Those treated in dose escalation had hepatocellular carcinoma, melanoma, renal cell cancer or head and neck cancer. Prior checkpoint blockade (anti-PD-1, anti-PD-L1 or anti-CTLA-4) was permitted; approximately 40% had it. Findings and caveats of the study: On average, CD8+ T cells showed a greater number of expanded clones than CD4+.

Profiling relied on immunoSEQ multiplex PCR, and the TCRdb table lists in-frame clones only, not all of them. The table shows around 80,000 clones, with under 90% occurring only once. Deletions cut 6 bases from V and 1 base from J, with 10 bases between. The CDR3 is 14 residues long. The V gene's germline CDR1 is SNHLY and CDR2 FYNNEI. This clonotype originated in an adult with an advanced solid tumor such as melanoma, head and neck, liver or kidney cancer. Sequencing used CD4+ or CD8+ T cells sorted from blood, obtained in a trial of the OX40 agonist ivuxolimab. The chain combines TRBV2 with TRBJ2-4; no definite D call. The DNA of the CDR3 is TGTGCCAGCAGCCGGTCTTCTGCCAAAAACATTCAGTACTTC. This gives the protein CASSRSSAKNIQYF.